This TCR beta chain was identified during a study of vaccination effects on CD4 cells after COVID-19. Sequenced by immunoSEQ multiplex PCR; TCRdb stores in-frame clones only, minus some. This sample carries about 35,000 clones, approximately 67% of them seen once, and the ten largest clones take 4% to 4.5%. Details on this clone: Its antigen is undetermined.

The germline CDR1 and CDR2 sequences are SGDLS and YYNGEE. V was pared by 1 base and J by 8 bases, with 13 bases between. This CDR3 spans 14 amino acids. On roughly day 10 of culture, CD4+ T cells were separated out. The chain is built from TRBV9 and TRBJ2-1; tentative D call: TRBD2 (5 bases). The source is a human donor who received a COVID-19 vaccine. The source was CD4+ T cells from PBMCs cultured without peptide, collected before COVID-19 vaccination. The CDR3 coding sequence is TGTGCCAGCAGCGTATCCACTAGGCCCCATGAGCAGTTCTTC. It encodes CASSVSTRPHEQFF.